The 25 T cell receptor beta chains below were found in one sample sequenced in a study of blood T cell repertoires in COVID-19. Some clones are missing from TCRdb's copy, which holds only in-frame ones; the method was immunoSEQ multiplex PCR. The sample has 75,000 to 95,000 clones, 79% seen once. The specimen sequenced was peripheral blood. These receptors were collected from a woman over 75 with active or convalescent COVID-19.

This clone was counted only a few times. The chain's CDR3 is CASSLHSMTGNTIYF. CDR3 DNA: TGTGCCAGCAGCTTACACAGTATGACGGGAAACACCATATATTTT. V usage is TRBV7-2 and J usage is TRBJ1-3, with D uncertain. V dropped 2 bases and J dropped 4 bases, with 12 bases sitting between them. Germline loops: CDR1 SGHTA, CDR2 FQGNSA. The CDR3 sequence is 15 residues long.

The CDR3 DNA reads as TGTGCCAGCAGTTCGGGGGGTGTAATTTATCAGCCCCAGCATTTT. This gives the protein CASSSGGVIYQPQHF. The J gene is TRBJ1-5, the V gene TRBV28; maybe TRBD1 (5 bases). Looked up from germline, CDR1 is MDHEN and CDR2 is SYDVKM. The CDR3 sequence is 15 residues long. The V end lost 4 bases, the J end lost 5 bases, and 15 bases lay between the germline ends.

This chain connects TRBV6-6 to TRBJ1-6; D is uncertain. The CDR3 is made up of 16 amino acids. Per the germline V gene, CDR1 is MNHNY and CDR2 is SVGAGI (reference sequence). The V gene lost 2 bases and the J gene lost 9 bases, with 17 bases spanning the gap. CDR3 DNA sequence: TGTGCCAGCAGTTACAATCACCCTGTAGGAGGTTCACCCCTCCACTTT. Residues: CASSYNHPVGGSPLHF.

The chain joins TRBV27 to TRBJ2-7; possibly TRBD1 for D (7 bases). CDR1 and CDR2 from the germline V gene are MNHEY and SMNVEV (reference sequence). CDR3 length equals 20 residues. Trimming shortened V by 1 base and J by 0 bases, and 25 bases separated the two germline ends. CDR3 residues: CASSLLRGAWDRESSYEQYF. The CDR3 region has the DNA TGTGCCAGCAGTTTATTGAGGGGGGCCTGGGACAGAGAGTCCTCCTACGAGCAGTACTTC.

J is TRBJ2-7 and V is TRBV7-9; 10 bases are a match to TRBD1. CDR1 SEHNR and CDR2 FQNEAQ come from the germline V gene (reference sequence). This CDR3 has 15 residues. V was clipped by 2 bases and J by 4 bases; unmatched bases: 5. The CDR3, as DNA: TGTGCCAGCAGCTTATGGACAGGGGGAGGATACGAGCAGTACTTC. Encoded protein: CASSLWTGGGYEQYF.

V is TRBV24-1 and J is TRBJ2-6; 8 nucleotides align to TRBD2. V lost 6 bases, J lost 4 bases, and 7 bases stayed unmatched. Germline values: CDR1 KGHDR, CDR2 SFDVKD. The CDR3 runs to 16 residues. The CDR3 is CATSPRGGAGANVLTF. For the CDR3, the DNA is TGTGCCACCAGTCCCCGGGGGGGGGCCGGGGCCAACGTCCTGACTTTC.

This sequence joins TRBV18 and TRBJ2-1; the match to TRBD1 covers 10 bases. V lost 2 bases to trimming and J lost 6 bases; unmatched junction nucleotides: 7. The CDR3 contains 16 residues. CDR1 KGHSH and CDR2 LQKENI come from the germline V gene. The CDR3 spells CASSPISGTGANEQFF. CDR3 nucleotide sequence: TGTGCCAGCTCACCAATTTCCGGGACAGGGGCCAATGAGCAGTTCTTC.

This rearrangement joins TRBV10-3 to TRBJ1-2; possibly TRBD1 for D (5 bases). V was cut by 4 bases and J by 4 bases, with 13 bases left in between. CDR3 length: 14 amino acids. Germline-derived CDR1 and CDR2 are ENHRY and SYGVKD. The CDR3 coding sequence is TGTGCCATCAGTGGCACAGGCTCGGCCTATGGCTACACCTTC. Residues: CAISGTGSAYGYTF.

This clone was counted once. The chain couples TRBV2 to TRBJ2-1, with TRBD2 matching over 10 bases. V shed 7 bases and J 3 bases; nucleotides not matched to a gene: 15. CDR3 size: 18 residues. Germline CDR1 is SNHLY and CDR2 is FYNNEI. As DNA, the CDR3 is TGTGCCAGCAACCGACCGGGACTAGCGAACGATATCTACAATGAGCAGTTCTTC. As protein: CASNRPGLANDIYNEQFF. Looking up the rest from reference TRBV2 and TRBJ2-1 gives the full variable domain: EPEVTQTPSHQVTQMGQEVILRCVPISNHLYFYWYRQILGQKVEFLVSFYNNEISEKSEIFDDQFSVERPDGSNFTLKIRSTKLEDSAMYFCASNRPGLANDIYNEQFFGPGTRLTVL.

This clone was found once. The V gene is TRBV9, the J gene TRBJ2-2; 7 bases line up with TRBD1. The CDR3 extends over 19 amino acids. Germline V gene lookup returns CDR1 SGDLS and CDR2 YYNGEE. Germline trimming cut 1 base from V and 0 bases from J; bases unmatched to any gene: 12. CDR3 loop: CASSVPLPDRVPNTGELFF. The DNA for the CDR3 is TGTGCCAGCAGCGTACCACTGCCCGACAGGGTACCGAACACCGGGGAGCTGTTTTTT.

This chain connects TRBV20-1 to TRBJ2-3, with D possibly being TRBD2 (5 bases). The germline gives CDR1 DFQATT, CDR2 SNEGSKA (reference sequence). CDR3 length equals 15 residues. V was cut by 3 bases and J by 1 base, with 14 bases left in between. CDR3 in DNA: TGCAGTGCTAGTACTTTGGGAGAAGGCACAGATACGCAGTATTTT. Its translation is CSASTLGEGTDTQYF.

The V gene is TRBV6-6, the J gene TRBJ1-4; no clear D. This CDR3 is 14 amino acids long. Germline V gene sequence: CDR1 MNHNY, CDR2 SVGAGI (reference sequence). V gave up 4 bases and J gave up 7 bases, with 13 bases separating them. CDR3 DNA: TGTGCCAGCAGTTTTCAGGCCGTGGGTGAAAAACTGTTTTTT. Amino acid sequence: CASSFQAVGEKLFF.

The V and J genes are TRBV7-3 and TRBJ1-3, with a weak D call TRBD1 (5 bases). The CDR3 has 15 amino acids. V gave up 0 bases and J gave up 2 bases, with 8 bases separating them. Germline CDR1 is SGHTA and CDR2 is FQGTGA. The CDR3 protein is CASSLTGGTGNTIYF. The CDR3 DNA is TGTGCCAGCAGCTTAACGGGGGGAACTGGAAACACCATATATTTT.

This clone appeared a few times. The chain uses TRBV19 and TRBJ1-1; the D gene is possibly TRBD1 (6 bases). Trimming removed 8 bases from V and 0 bases from J, with 10 bases in between. Germline CDR1 reads LNHDA; CDR2 reads SQIVND (reference sequence). The CDR3 covers 13 residues. The CDR3 nucleotides are TGTGCCAGTCATCACAGGGTGAACACTGAAGCTTTCTTT. It yields the protein CASHHRVNTEAFF.

The chain is built from TRBV30 and TRBJ2-2, with 14 bases that match TRBD2. Germline V gives CDR1 GTSNPN, CDR2 SVGIG (reference sequence). The CDR3 is 17 amino acids. The ends lost 2 bases at V and 5 bases at J; junction bases unmatched: 7. CDR3 bases: TGTGCCTGGAGTCGACGACTAGCGGGAGGGAGGACCGGGGAGCTGTTTTTT. Its protein is CAWSRRLAGGRTGELFF.

The genes are TRBV28 and TRBJ2-1, with 11 nucleotides matching TRBD2. The germline V gene encodes CDR1 MDHEN and CDR2 SYDVKM. With 2 bases clipped from V and 3 bases from J, the junction kept 3 bases outside the gene matches. The CDR3 length is 16 residues. CDR3 sequence reads: CASSLIAGGFYNEQFF. DNA of the CDR3: TGTGCCAGCAGTTTAATAGCGGGAGGGTTCTACAATGAGCAGTTCTTC.

The gene calls are TRBV7-8 and TRBJ2-7, with 8 nucleotides matching TRBD1. Germline CDR1 is SGHVS and CDR2 is FQNEAQ. The CDR3 runs 14 residues. V lost 4 bases to trimming and J lost 2 bases; unmatched junction nucleotides: 4. The CDR3 protein is CASSWDRYPYEQYF. The CDR3 DNA is TGTGCCAGCAGCTGGGACAGGTATCCCTACGAGCAGTACTTC.

The V and J genes are TRBV20-1 and TRBJ2-1, with TRBD1 as a possible D gene (6 bases). Germline lookup yields CDR1 DFQATT and CDR2 SNEGSKA (reference sequence). Between the trimmed V and J ends, which lost 3 bases and 15 bases, there was a span of 15 bases. This CDR3 has 11 amino acids. As DNA, the CDR3 is TGCAGTGCTAGTGCGACCGGGACACCGTTCTTC. As protein: CSASATGTPFF.

The chain carries TRBV19 and TRBJ2-5, with 7 nucleotides matching TRBD2. Per the germline V gene, CDR1 is LNHDA and CDR2 is SQIVND (reference sequence). The V and J ends lost 6 bases and 2 bases, in that order; junction bases with no gene match: 9. The CDR3 consists of 15 residues. CDR3 sequence (DNA): TGTGCCAGTAGCCCCACTAGCGCCTCACAAGAGACCCAGTACTTC. This gives the protein CASSPTSASQETQYF.

The chain recombines TRBV27 with TRBJ2-1; TRBD1 aligns across 12 bases. This CDR3 has 14 residues. Per the germline V gene, CDR1 is MNHEY and CDR2 is SMNVEV (reference sequence). The junction had 10 bases not matched to a gene; V was cut back by 7 bases and J by 12 bases. DNA for the CDR3: TGTGCCAGCAATACCGGGACAGGGGGCTTTAGGCAGTTCTTC. Translation gives CASNTGTGGFRQFF.

The V call is TRBV5-1, the J call TRBJ1-1; 8 bases fit TRBD1. Germline loops: CDR1 SGHRS, CDR2 YFSETQ. Trimming removed 5 bases from V and 1 base from J; junction bases left unmatched: 10. There are 16 residues in the CDR3. CDR3 sequence: CASRLRSGQGNTEAFF. CDR3 nucleotide sequence: TGCGCCAGCAGACTAAGGAGCGGACAGGGGAACACTGAAGCTTTCTTT.

This clone showed up just once. The chain is built from TRBV13 and TRBJ2-1, with TRBD2 matching 13 bases. With V trimmed by 5 bases and J by 7 bases, 11 bases remained unmatched. The germline gives CDR1 PRHDT, CDR2 FYEKMQ (reference sequence). The CDR3 has 17 amino acids. DNA for the CDR3: TGTGCCAGCAGCCCACGGACTAGCGGGGGAAGGGGGAATGAGCAGTTCTTC. Amino acids: CASSPRTSGGRGNEQFF. Using reference TRBV13 and TRBJ2-1 for the parts outside the CDR3, the full variable domain is AAGVIQSPRHLIKEKRETATLKCYPIPRHDTVYWYQQGPGQDPQFLISFYEKMQSDKGSIPDRFSAQQFSDYHSELNMSSLELGDSALYFCASSPRTSGGRGNEQFFGPGTRLTVL.

The rearrangement links TRBV7-2 to TRBJ2-1, with TRBD2 as a possible D gene (5 bases). Trimming removed 4 bases from V and 6 bases from J, with 19 bases in between. Per germline, CDR1 SGHTA and CDR2 FQGNSA. The CDR3 is made up of 16 amino acids. The CDR3 is CASSSERHPETNEQFF. CDR3 DNA: TGTGCCAGCAGCTCAGAGCGGCACCCCGAGACCAATGAGCAGTTCTTC.

The V call is TRBV9, the J call TRBJ2-7, with 12 bases that match TRBD2. CDR1 and CDR2 (germline): SGDLS, YYNGEE. This CDR3 comprises 15 residues. V shed 2 bases and J 5 bases; nucleotides not matched to a gene: 5. The DNA for the CDR3 is TGTGCCAGCAGCGTCGGACTAGCGGGACGGGACGAGCAGTACTTC. It encodes CASSVGLAGRDEQYF.

V usage is TRBV28 and J usage is TRBJ1-3, with 7 bases fitting TRBD1. This CDR3 is 14 amino acids long. The junction had 4 bases not matched to a gene; V was cut back by 5 bases and J by 3 bases. The germline V gene has CDR1 MDHEN and CDR2 SYDVKM. This chain's CDR3 is CASSLDRVGNTIYF. The CDR3 DNA reads TGTGCCAGCAGTCTAGACAGGGTTGGAAACACCATATATTTT.